This TCR beta chain was identified during a study of Tregs in tolerant kidney transplant recipients. Overall study results and limits: No direct test of biological reproducibility was done here.

This clone was counted only a few times. Its antigen is unknown. Using immunoSEQ multiplex PCR, the repertoire was profiled, and TCRdb retains in-frame clones only, with some absent. In the table there are about 2,400 clones, about 39% of which are singletons. The germline CDR1 and CDR2 sequences are GTSNPN and SVGIG (reference sequence). V shed 4 bases and J shed 0 bases, with 15 bases lying between them. The CDR3 is 15 amino acids. Sequencing was carried out using Tregs from blood cultured with allogeneic cells. The chain is built from TRBV30 and TRBJ1-1, with a tentative D call TRBD1 (6 bases). The TCR was taken from a human donor in good health. CDR3 coding DNA: TGTGCCTGGAAAGAAGGGGGGGGCGTGAACACTGAAGCTTTCTTT. Its translation is CAWKEGGGVNTEAFF.